Sequencing of this TCR beta chain was carried out in a study of cytomegalovirus exposure and HLA in healthy donors. Study findings and constraints: Researchers counted 150 to 200 TCR beta chains as cytomegalovirus-associated.

On this clone: What it recognizes is unknown.

13 Jbeta primers and 60 Vbeta primers were used for the PCR. Only in-frame clones appear in the TCRdb table, and some are missing; sequencing was by immunoSEQ multiplex PCR. The sample holds fewer than 110,000 clones. The CDR3 has 19 amino acids. V dropped 6 bases and J dropped 0; count of bases not matched to a gene: 18. Germline V gives CDR1 MDHEN, CDR2 SYDVKM. Donors consisted of healthy bone marrow donors. Sequenced material: PBMCs. The rearrangement links TRBV28 to TRBJ2-7; 9 positions agree with TRBD1. The clonotype comes from a man in his forties in good health and CMV-seronegative. This chain's CDR3 is CASRPNRGLGGTGSYEQYF. For the CDR3, the DNA is TGTGCCAGCAGGCCCAACAGGGGGCTGGGGGGAACGGGCTCCTACGAGCAGTACTTC.